This T cell receptor (beta chain) was sequenced during a study of blood T cells in healthy people across ages. The CDR3 consists of 15 residues. The germline V gene encodes CDR1 MNHNY and CDR2 SVGAGI (reference sequence). Notes on the study in general: Per million T cells, TCR beta diversity dropped about linearly as age rose.

For this clonotype: Its specificity is not known.

Primed by a sample-barcoded 5' primer and a J-beta primer mix, a second PCR proceeded for roughly 7 to 11 cycles. Using its own MiXCR run on the 5' RACE reads, TCRdb lists one record per CDR3 protein. The data contain more than 500,000 distinct CDR3 sequences, about 27% of them seen just once; the ten biggest clones take up about 3.9%. The same specimen was also included in a second study, on T cells of mothers and their children.

This sequence originates from a boy under 10 years old in good health. Sequenced sample: blood. V usage is TRBV6-6 and J usage is TRBJ2-5, with D possibly being TRBD2 (6 bases). With the DNA end fitting TRBJ2-1 better, the J assignment may be wrong. The CDR3 nucleotides read TGTGCCAGCAGTTCGGGGGAGCGGACCTACAATGAGCAGTTCTTC. This codes for CASSSGERTYNEQFF.